The clone carrying this TCR beta chain was seen just once. This CDR3 is also generated by other DNA sequences in the sample. This entry is derived from a study of CD8+ T cells in alopecia areata. Extracted RNA was reverse transcribed, and the resulting cDNA served as sequencing template. Here immunoSEQ multiplex PCR was the method, and the copy in TCRdb shows in-frame clones only, minus some. Of approximately 300,000 clones in the sample, 58% are singletons; the top ten hold about 1.8%. Specified treatment: oral pan-JAK inhibitor, 5-10 mg twice daily. In alopecia areata patients, both lesional scalp punch biopsies and peripheral blood were collected. The CDR3 runs to 12 residues. V was clipped by 6 bases and J by 7 bases; unmatched bases: 3. From germline, CDR1 is SQVTM and CDR2 ANQGSEA.

The chain has TRBV29-1 and TRBJ2-1, with TRBD1 matching 10 bases. The input for sequencing was CD4+ T cells sorted from blood, taken at week 24, from a patient treated with tofacitinib. The clonotype comes from a human donor with alopecia areata. The CDR3 sequence: CSVDRGVNEQFF. The CDR3 DNA sequence: TGCAGCGTGGACAGGGGGGTGAATGAGCAGTTCTTC.